This note documents a single TCR beta chain sequence. Its antigen is not identified. The entry originates in a study of shared clonotypes between healthy human individuals. Study summary: Plates per donor: three CD4 naive, three CD4 memory, two CD8 naive, one CD8 memory.

Broader study findings: Relative to their counterparts shared across all four donors, non-shared clonotypes exhibited diminished generation probabilities. An anticipated effect of sequencing depth on clonotype sharing among donors was recognized.

Clones were sequenced by immunoSEQ multiplex PCR, and TCRdb holds only the in-frame ones, with some missing. The sample has some 1.5 million clones; 98% are singletons. V gave up 0 bases and J gave up 5 bases, with 17 bases separating them. The CDR3 runs to 16 residues. Germline V lookup: CDR1 SGHRS, CDR2 YFSETQ. Sequenced sample: naive CD4+ T cells sorted from blood. As for subset: CD45RA+ positively selected. J is TRBJ1-1 and V is TRBV5-1; possibly TRBD1 for D (5 bases). The TCR originated in a man aged 25 to 40 in good health. CDR3 coding DNA: TGCGCCAGCAGCTTGGGCCCGGGACGGACATTTACTGAAGCTTTCTTT. The encoded protein is CASSLGPGRTFTEAFF.